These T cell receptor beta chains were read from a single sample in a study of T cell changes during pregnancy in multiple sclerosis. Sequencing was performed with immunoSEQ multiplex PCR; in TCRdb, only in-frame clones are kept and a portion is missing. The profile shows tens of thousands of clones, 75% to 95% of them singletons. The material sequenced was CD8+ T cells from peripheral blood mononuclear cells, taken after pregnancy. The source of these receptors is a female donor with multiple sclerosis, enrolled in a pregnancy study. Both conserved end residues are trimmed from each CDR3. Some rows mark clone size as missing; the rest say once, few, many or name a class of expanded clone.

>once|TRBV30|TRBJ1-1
AWSPGVGVNTEAF
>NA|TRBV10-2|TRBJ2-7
ASSELRRLAGAYEQY
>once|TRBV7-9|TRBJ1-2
ASSWRNEGGYT
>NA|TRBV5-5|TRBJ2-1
ASSTGVSDNEQF
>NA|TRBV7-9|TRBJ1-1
ASSLAGRSNTEAF
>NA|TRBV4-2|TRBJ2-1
ASSHRDRPTYNEQF
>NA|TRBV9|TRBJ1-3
ASSAGLGWSSGNTIY
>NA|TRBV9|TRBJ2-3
ASSAEDRVVTQY
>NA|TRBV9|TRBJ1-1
ASSAGTLGNTEAF
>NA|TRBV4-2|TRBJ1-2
ASSQEGRVGGYT
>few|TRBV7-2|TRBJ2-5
ASSLAIANQETQY
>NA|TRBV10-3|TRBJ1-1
AISEPGQLNTEAF
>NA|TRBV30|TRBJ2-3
AWSEGVSTDTQY
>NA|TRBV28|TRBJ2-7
ASSIDRFYEQY
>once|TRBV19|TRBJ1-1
ASSIQGPAYTEAF
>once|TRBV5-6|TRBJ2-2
ASSLAGTGIGGELF
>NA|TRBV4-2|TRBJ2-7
ASSHSEPGLAGAISGYEQY
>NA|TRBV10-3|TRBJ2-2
AIRGGTGELF
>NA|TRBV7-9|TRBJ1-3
ASTPAGSGNTIY
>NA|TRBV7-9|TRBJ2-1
ASSLGGLAGAYEQF
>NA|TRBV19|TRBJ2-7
ASSYRTGGYEQY
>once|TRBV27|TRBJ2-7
ASSLGSSGPYEQY
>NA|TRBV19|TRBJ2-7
ASSITGAAAYEQY
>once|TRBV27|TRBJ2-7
ASSLSGTAYEQY
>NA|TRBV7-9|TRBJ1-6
ASTNTGGISPLH
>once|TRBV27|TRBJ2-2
ASSFRGNGELF
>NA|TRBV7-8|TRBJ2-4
ASSLGGLGRGWDIQY
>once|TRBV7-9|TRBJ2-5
ASSLAGGPNPGTQY
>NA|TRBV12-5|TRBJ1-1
ASLSSTEAF
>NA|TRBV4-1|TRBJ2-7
ASSLNRQLSYEQY
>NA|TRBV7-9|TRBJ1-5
ASSLGHINQPQH
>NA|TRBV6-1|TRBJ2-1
ASSEGRDYNEQF
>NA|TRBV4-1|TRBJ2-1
ASSQDSGYYNEQF
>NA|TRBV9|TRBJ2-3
ASSPSGGAIDTQY
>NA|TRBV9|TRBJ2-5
ASSVEVDQETQY
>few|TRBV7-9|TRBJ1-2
ASSTTGGSGYT
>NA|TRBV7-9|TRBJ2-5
ASRSGGETQY
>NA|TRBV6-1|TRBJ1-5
ASTTQGTVVQPQH
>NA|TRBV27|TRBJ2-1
ASSPSGGGYNEQF
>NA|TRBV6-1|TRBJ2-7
ASSVGTLSSYEQY
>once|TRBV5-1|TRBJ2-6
ASSHTGEYTASGANVLT
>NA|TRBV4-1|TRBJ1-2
ASSGAFGQGEADGYT
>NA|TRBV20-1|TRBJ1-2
SALTGLGYT
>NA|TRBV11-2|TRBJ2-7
ASSDRDRADYEQY
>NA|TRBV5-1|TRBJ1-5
ASSLGGRGSNQPQH
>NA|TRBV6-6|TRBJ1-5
ASSYSTGVDQPQH
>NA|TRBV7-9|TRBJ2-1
ASSASQGNHNEQF
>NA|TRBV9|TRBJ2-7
ASSTSGSSYEQY